Described below is a single T cell receptor beta chain sequence and its context. Antigen unknown. The observed sequence ends 3 residues before the CDR3 terminus, with the missing tail filled in from the germline J gene. The data belong to a study of Tregs in tolerant kidney transplant recipients. Unstimulated regulatory T cells (CD4+CD25+CD127-), CD4+CD25- non-regulatory cells, CD4 and CD8 cells were FACS-sorted from thawed PBMCs. The CDR3 extends over 12 amino acids. Germline V gene lookup returns CDR1 DFQATT and CDR2 SNEGSKA (reference sequence). V gave up 6 bases and J gave up 3 bases, with 11 bases separating them. Broader study findings: Some patients' samples used different primers over time, so nucleotide sequences weren't comparable.

Some clones are missing from TCRdb's copy, which holds only in-frame ones; the method was immunoSEQ multiplex PCR. Seen in this sample are about 48,000 clones; the ten most common clones hold 0.85%. The starting material was CD4+ T cells from blood, obtained before the transplant. The clonotype comes from a human donor who received a combined kidney and bone marrow transplant. This chain connects TRBV20-1 to TRBJ1-1, with D possibly TRBD1 on 5 matching bases. The sequenced part of the CDR3 DNA is TGCAGTGCCCGTCCGGGGGACACTGAA. This sequence encodes CSARPGDTE. The full CDR3 is CSARPGDTEAFF.